The next 23 T cell receptor beta chains were all read from a single sample in a study of shared clonotypes between healthy human individuals. Repertoires were generated with immunoSEQ multiplex PCR, while TCRdb's copy carries only in-frame clones and drops some. Of hundreds of thousands of clones listed, 95% are singletons. CD45RO-negative cells were positively selected for CCR7, leaving out terminally differentiated effector memory CD45RA+ cells. Sequencing input: naive CD8+ T cells sorted from blood. The receptors here all came from a woman in her thirties in good health.

J is TRBJ2-7 and V is TRBV28; D could derive from TRBD1 or TRBD2 (5 bases each). V was cut by 4 bases and J by 0 bases, with 13 bases left in between. CDR3 size: 15 residues. In germline, CDR1 is MDHEN, CDR2 SYDVKM. The CDR3 sequence: CASSSRTGLSYEQYF. The CDR3, as DNA: TGTGCCAGCAGTTCTCGTACGGGGCTCTCCTACGAGCAGTACTTC.

The V call is TRBV21-1, the J call TRBJ1-1; no DNA check was done on the table's D call, TRBD1. TRBV21-1 is given as a pseudogene. The CDR3 is 15 amino acids. This CDR3 is CASSEDSRRNTEAFF. DNA of the CDR3: TGTGCCAGCAGCGAGGACAGTCGGCGGAACACTGAAGCTTTCTTT.

The V call is TRBV7-2, the J call TRBJ2-1; D perhaps matches TRBD2 (6 bases). V lost 5 bases, J lost 0 bases, and 14 bases lay in between. This CDR3 contains 16 residues. From germline, CDR1 is SGHTA and CDR2 FQGNSA. CDR3 bases: TGTGCCAGCAGCACCGGGAGCGGTAGCTCCTACAATGAGCAGTTCTTC. Translation gives CASSTGSGSSYNEQFF.

The chain joins TRBV11-2 to TRBJ1-2; D unclear. Trimming stripped 5 bases from V and 8 bases from J, with 15 bases between. The germline CDR1 and CDR2 sequences are SGHAT and FQNNGV. The CDR3 runs 13 residues. The CDR3 nucleotides read TGTGCCAGCAGCCCTGACGGGGTGGAGGGCTACACCTTC. Encoded protein: CASSPDGVEGYTF.

The CDR3 loop is CASSLEVRRTEAFF. The CDR3, as DNA: TGCGCCAGCAGCTTGGAAGTCAGACGAACTGAAGCTTTCTTT. This sequence joins TRBV5-1 and TRBJ1-1, with unresolved D. Germline assignment: CDR1 SGHRS and CDR2 YFSETQ. V shed 0 bases and J shed 5 bases, with 11 bases lying between them. The CDR3 length is 14 residues.

This sequence joins TRBV29-1 and TRBJ2-7; unclear D gene. From germline, CDR1 is SQVTM and CDR2 ANQGSEA. Trimming removed 6 bases at V and 0 bases at J, with 9 bases between. The CDR3 loop spans 12 amino acids. The CDR3 DNA reads TGCAGCGTCTTACTGAACTCCTACGAGCAGTACTTC. Protein sequence: CSVLLNSYEQYF.

The gene calls are TRBV9 and TRBJ2-1; 7 bases map to TRBD2. The J segment lost 9 bases and the V segment lost 8 bases, leaving 17 bases of the junction unmatched. Looked up from germline, CDR1 is SGDLS and CDR2 is YYNGEE. CDR3 size: 15 residues. As DNA, the CDR3 is TGTGCCAGTACAACCGGGGGTTTCGGGAGGACTGAGCAGTTCTTC. Its translation is CASTTGGFGRTEQFF. The full variable domain, in which reference TRBV9 and TRBJ2-1 provide the parts outside the CDR3, is DSGVTQTPKHLITATGQRVTLRCSPRSGDLSVYWYQQSLDQGLQFLIQYYNGEERAKGNILERFSAQQFPDLHSELNLSSLELGDSALYFCASTTGGFGRTEQFFGPGTRLTVL.

The V gene is TRBV27, the J gene TRBJ1-5; possible D gene TRBD1, 6 bases. CDR1 is MNHEY, CDR2 SMNVEV, per germline (reference sequence). The CDR3 runs 14 residues. V was trimmed by 6 bases and J by 1 base, leaving 10 bases between them. The CDR3 is CASSYTGSNQPQHF. For the CDR3, the DNA is TGTGCCAGCAGCTACACAGGGAGCAATCAGCCCCAGCATTTT.

This clone was recorded once. The chain has TRBV11-2 and TRBJ2-2; the D gene could be TRBD1 or TRBD2 (6 bases each). The CDR3 spans 14 residues. Looked up from germline, CDR1 is SGHAT and CDR2 is FQNNGV. The V end lost 1 base, the J end lost 6 bases, and 9 bases lay between the germline ends. DNA of the CDR3: TGTGCCAGCAGCTTAGCCGGGGGCGCCGGGGAGCTGTTTTTT. Protein: CASSLAGGAGELFF.

The chain combines TRBV9 with TRBJ2-1, with D possibly matching TRBD2 (5 bases). The CDR3 has 13 amino acids. The ends were cut back, 4 bases at V and 7 bases at J, with 12 bases in the middle. The germline V gene has CDR1 SGDLS and CDR2 YYNGEE. The CDR3 region is CASSPYEGNEQFF. DNA of the CDR3: TGTGCCAGCAGCCCCTATGAGGGTAATGAGCAGTTCTTC.

This clone appeared a single time. The chain links TRBV13 to TRBJ2-1, with unresolved D. CDR3 length: 13 amino acids. Trimming removed 2 bases at V and 10 bases at J, with 12 bases between. Germline V gives CDR1 PRHDT, CDR2 FYEKMQ (reference sequence). The CDR3 loop is CASSLSIASEQFF. CDR3 DNA sequence: TGTGCCAGCAGCTTATCCATCGCCTCAGAGCAGTTCTTC.

The chain links TRBV2 to TRBJ2-7, with D possibly TRBD2 on 5 matching bases. CDR3 length equals 15 residues. Trimming shortened V by 2 bases and J by 2 bases, and 13 bases separated the two germline ends. Germline assignment: CDR1 SNHLY and CDR2 FYNNEI. CDR3: CASSESVSETYEQYF. In DNA form, the CDR3 reads TGTGCCAGCAGTGAATCGGTTAGCGAGACCTACGAGCAGTACTTC.

The chain has TRBV2 and TRBJ2-1, with 15 bases matching TRBD2. With 1 base clipped from V and 9 bases from J, the junction kept 4 bases outside the gene matches. This CDR3 contains 16 residues. In germline, CDR1 is SNHLY, CDR2 FYNNEI. The CDR3 sequence: CASSEGTSGRVGEQFF. The CDR3 DNA reads as TGTGCCAGCAGTGAAGGGACTAGCGGGAGGGTTGGTGAGCAGTTCTTC.

The J gene is TRBJ1-3, the V gene TRBV28; D is perhaps TRBD1 (5 bases). The V end lost 6 bases, the J end lost 0 bases, and 15 bases lay between the germline ends. The CDR3 is made up of 16 amino acids. The germline V gene has CDR1 MDHEN and CDR2 SYDVKM. For the CDR3, the DNA is TGTGCCAGCAGCTCAGACAGAATAAGCTCTGGAAACACCATATATTTT. This sequence encodes CASSSDRISSGNTIYF.

The J gene is TRBJ2-7, the V gene TRBV28; 9 nucleotides match TRBD2. This CDR3 spans 16 amino acids. CDR1 is MDHEN and CDR2 is SYDVKM in the germline V gene. V lost 4 bases and J lost 1; bases outside the gene matches: 8. In nucleotides, the CDR3 is TGTGCCAGCAGTTCATTATGGCGGGAGGGATCCTACGAGCAGTACTTC. It codes for CASSSLWREGSYEQYF.

This chain uses TRBV19 with TRBJ2-2; a possible D gene is TRBD1 (6 bases). Trimming took 5 bases from V and 1 from J, leaving 14 bases between them. CDR3 length: 16 residues. Germline CDR1 LNHDA, CDR2 SQIVND (reference sequence). This CDR3 reads CASSVTGSLNTGELFF. The CDR3 nucleotides read TGTGCCAGTAGTGTCACAGGGAGTTTGAACACCGGGGAGCTGTTTTTT.

The chain combines TRBV11-3 with TRBJ2-1; 9 nucleotides line up with TRBD1. The CDR3 length is 13 residues. The V segment lost 8 bases and the J segment 6 bases; nucleotides outside the gene matches: 5. Germline CDR1 is SGHNT and CDR2 is YENEEA. CDR3 sequence: CASADRGPNEQFF. CDR3 DNA sequence: TGTGCCAGCGCGGACAGGGGCCCCAATGAGCAGTTCTTC.

This clone was observed a handful of times. Other DNA sequences in the same sample also yield this CDR3. The chain carries TRBV7-9 and TRBJ2-1; D unclear. The CDR3 spans 12 residues. Germline CDR1 reads SEHNR; CDR2 reads FQNEAQ (reference sequence). The ends were cut back, 0 bases at V and 7 bases at J, with 4 bases in the middle. CDR3 nucleotides: TGTGCCAGCAGCTTAGCTGTTAATGAGCAGTTCTTC. Translated: CASSLAVNEQFF. Combining the CDR3 with reference TRBV7-9 and TRBJ2-1 gives the whole variable domain DTGVSQNPRHKITKRGQNVTFRCDPISEHNRLYWYRQTLGQGPEFLTYFQNEAQLEKSRLLSDRFSAERPKGSFSTLEIQRTEQGDSAMYLCASSLAVNEQFFGPGTRLTVL.

The chain joins TRBV28 to TRBJ1-2, with TRBD1 matching over 7 bases. This CDR3 contains 17 residues. Germline V gene data show CDR1 as MDHEN and CDR2 as SYDVKM. Germline trimming cut 2 bases from V and 8 bases from J; bases unmatched to any gene: 17. The CDR3 DNA reads TGTGCCAGCAGTTTAGGCGGACTCTTCCGAGACAGGGAAGGCTACACCTTC. Translated, it gives CASSLGGLFRDREGYTF.

This clone was picked up one time. The chain links TRBV28 to TRBJ2-5, with D possibly being TRBD1 (5 bases). The J call could be wrong; TRBJ2-7 is a better fit for the DNA end. CDR1 MDHEN and CDR2 SYDVKM come from the germline V gene. The CDR3 is 14 residues long. The CDR3 is CASSFPDRPYEQYF. The CDR3 region has the DNA TGTGCCAGCAGTTTCCCAGACAGACCCTACGAGCAGTACTTC.

The V and J genes are TRBV19 and TRBJ1-5, with TRBD1 as a possible D gene (5 bases). The germline V gene encodes CDR1 LNHDA and CDR2 SQIVND (reference sequence). V was shortened by 8 bases and J by 1 base, with 15 bases between the two germline ends. The CDR3 length is 15 residues. The CDR3 DNA follows: TGTGCCAGTCTATGGACACTGGCCAGCAATCAGCCCCAGCATTTT. It yields the protein CASLWTLASNQPQHF.

This clone has a single count. V and J are TRBV2 and TRBJ2-5, with 9 bases fitting TRBD2. Germline values: CDR1 SNHLY, CDR2 FYNNEI. Trimming cost V 6 bases and J 5 bases; bases outside gene matches: 7. CDR3 length: 14 amino acids. CDR3 DNA sequence: TGTGCCAGCAGGGTTAGCGGGAGCTTCGAGACCCAGTACTTC. Protein product: CASRVSGSFETQYF. The full variable domain, its missing parts supplied by reference TRBV2 and TRBJ2-5, is EPEVTQTPSHQVTQMGQEVILRCVPISNHLYFYWYRQILGQKVEFLVSFYNNEISEKSEIFDDQFSVERPDGSNFTLKIRSTKLEDSAMYFCASRVSGSFETQYFGPGTRLLVL.

The J gene is TRBJ1-1, the V gene TRBV7-8; D is unresolved. The CDR3 runs 17 residues. The V end lost 5 bases, the J end lost 0 bases, and 19 bases lay between the germline ends. Germline V gene lookup returns CDR1 SGHVS and CDR2 FQNEAQ. CDR3 protein: CASSGEVGGAMNTEAFF. The CDR3 DNA sequence: TGTGCCAGCAGCGGAGAGGTCGGTGGTGCGATGAACACTGAAGCTTTCTTT.